The source of this T cell receptor (beta chain) is a study of response to subunit inactivated influenza vaccine. Study-wide results and limits: It was suggested by the authors that few new T cells are recruited by each seasonal influenza vaccination.

TCRdb reanalysed the RT-PCR reads using MiXCR and keeps one entry per CDR3 protein. Of roughly 170,000 distinct CDR3 sequences in the sample, about 10% were seen once. From germline, CDR1 is MNHNS and CDR2 SASEGT. Trimming cost V 5 bases and J 4 bases; bases outside gene matches: 6. This CDR3 is built from 14 residues. On this clonotype itself: Its antigen is currently unknown.

This TCR derives from a man between 45 and 60 years old who received an inactivated influenza vaccine. The V gene is TRBV6-1, the J gene TRBJ2-7; 9 positions match TRBD1. Specimen: non-naive T cells sorted from PBMCs, collected on the day of vaccination. The CDR3: CASSRDRADYEQYF. The CDR3 region has the DNA TGTGCCAGCAGTAGGGACAGGGCAGATTACGAGCAGTACTTC.